Following are 30 T cell receptor beta chains from one sample sequenced in a study of T-cell reconstitution after alpha-beta-depleted transplantation in children. Preparing the TCRbeta library involved the use of unique molecular identifiers. Each CDR3 protein is one row after TCRdb ran MiXCR on the PCR reads. Among 500,000 to 750,000 distinct CDR3 sequences listed, over 25% were seen once. The sequencing used PBMCs, collected before TCRalphabeta/CD19-depleted stem cell transplant. These TCRs come from a boy less than two years old with Wiskott-Aldrich syndrome, due to receive a stem cell transplant.

The rearrangement links TRBV13 to TRBJ2-1, with 13 bases lining up with TRBD2. Germline CDR1 is PRHDT and CDR2 is FYEKMQ (reference sequence). V was clipped by 4 bases and J by 12 bases; unmatched bases: 15. There are 17 residues in the CDR3. The CDR3 loop is CASSSWKGLAGEEGQFF. The CDR3 region has the DNA TGTGCCAGCAGCTCATGGAAAGGACTAGCGGGAGAGGAGGGGCAGTTCTTC.

The chain employs TRBV12-3 or TRBV12-4 and TRBJ2-1; 10 bases fit TRBD1. The CDR3 is made up of 14 amino acids. V shed 6 bases, J shed 4 bases, and the junction held 3 bases outside the gene matches. CDR3 loop: CASRPGQGYNEQFF. As DNA, the CDR3 is TGTGCCAGCAGGCCGGGACAGGGGTACAATGAGCAGTTCTTC.

The CDR3 DNA reads TGCGCCAGCAGCTTGGCTGCCGCGTCGTCCTACAATGAGCAGTTCTTC. Protein: CASSLAAASSYNEQFF. The chain employs TRBV5-1 and TRBJ2-1; unclear D gene. Germline lookup yields CDR1 SGHRS and CDR2 YFSETQ. This CDR3 has 16 residues. V was trimmed by 0 bases and J by 1 base, leaving 11 bases between them.

This chain connects TRBV4-1 to TRBJ2-7; D might be TRBD1 (5 bases). Germline values: CDR1 MGHRA, CDR2 YSYEKL. The CDR3 covers 14 residues. Trimming shortened V by 1 base and J by 3 bases, and 10 bases separated the two germline ends. As DNA, the CDR3 is TGCGCCAGCAGCCAAGGCCCGGACAACTACGAGCAGTACTTC. Its protein product is CASSQGPDNYEQYF.

This chain uses TRBV10-3 with TRBJ2-2; the D is unclear. Germline loops: CDR1 ENHRY, CDR2 SYGVKD. The CDR3 is 14 amino acids. V lost 0 bases and J lost 6, with 8 bases in between. In DNA, the CDR3 is TGTGCCATCAGTGAGTCTCGACAACCCGGGGAGCTGTTTTTT. Amino acids: CAISESRQPGELFF.

This clonotype occurred a few times. This sequence joins TRBV9 and TRBJ2-1; 13 bases fit TRBD2. Germline CDR1 SGDLS, CDR2 YYNGEE. V lost 4 bases, J lost 7 bases, and 5 bases stayed unmatched. This CDR3 is 15 amino acids long. The CDR3 sequence: CASSTGTSGMNEQFF. CDR3 coding DNA: TGTGCCAGCAGCACCGGGACTAGCGGGATGAATGAGCAGTTCTTC.

This clonotype was counted between two and nine times. The CDR3 protein is CASSLFSGADTQYF. The CDR3 DNA sequence: TGTGCCAGCAGCTTATTCTCCGGGGCGGATACGCAGTATTTT. The rearrangement links TRBV7-8 to TRBJ2-3; D might be TRBD1 or TRBD2, each matching 5 bases. Germline assignment: CDR1 SGHVS and CDR2 FQNEAQ. V lost 2 bases, J lost 6 bases, and 12 bases lay in between. The CDR3 contains 14 residues.

This clonotype showed up just a few times. This sequence joins TRBV25-1 and TRBJ2-2, with 13 bases matching TRBD2. The CDR3 consists of 18 residues. CDR1 is MGHDK, CDR2 SYGVNS, per germline. V dropped 3 bases and J dropped 2; count of bases not matched to a gene: 6. The CDR3 DNA follows: TGTGCCAGCAGTGATTGGACTAGCGGGGGAATTAACACCGGGGAGCTGTTTTTT. This translates into CASSDWTSGGINTGELFF.

This clonotype turned up a few times. V usage is TRBV6-1 and J usage is TRBJ2-4, with 8 bases matching TRBD2. V shed 2 bases and J 6 bases; nucleotides not matched to a gene: 6. This CDR3 has 15 residues. Germline lookup yields CDR1 MNHNS and CDR2 SASEGT. In DNA form, the CDR3 reads TGTGCCAGCAGTGAAAGGGGGACTAGGCGAAACATTCAGTACTTC. Protein product: CASSERGTRRNIQYF.

The chain links TRBV20-1 to TRBJ1-6; no clear D. Trimming removed 0 bases at V and 14 bases at J, with 11 bases between. The CDR3 runs 12 residues. CDR1 and CDR2 from the germline V gene are DFQATT and SNEGSKA (reference sequence). The CDR3 bases are TGCAGTGCTAGAGATCCCCCTTGGTCCCTCCACTTT. Translated, it gives CSARDPPWSLHF.

CDR3 nucleotides: TGCAGTGCTCGCCTCCTGGGACGGGGGTTTGACGAGCAGTACTTC. Amino acid sequence: CSARLLGRGFDEQYF. The J gene is TRBJ2-7, the V gene TRBV20-1, with D perhaps TRBD2 (6 bases). This CDR3 is built from 15 residues. CDR1 and CDR2 (germline): DFQATT, SNEGSKA (reference sequence). V lost 5 bases and J 5 bases, leaving 22 bases between the germline ends.

This clonotype was found once. The rearrangement joins TRBV20-1 to TRBJ2-1; 11 bases agree with TRBD1. CDR1 is DFQATT and CDR2 is SNEGSKA in the germline V gene (reference sequence). V shed 1 base and J 8 bases; nucleotides not matched to a gene: 10. The CDR3 is 16 residues long. CDR3 region: CSARVPGTGGLDEQFF. DNA for the CDR3: TGCAGTGCTAGAGTCCCCGGGACAGGGGGTCTGGATGAGCAGTTCTTC.

This chain joins TRBV9 and TRBJ2-1, with TRBD2 matching 7 bases. Trimming took 0 bases from V and 7 from J; bases not matched to a gene: 7. The CDR3 loop spans 15 amino acids. The germline V gene has CDR1 SGDLS and CDR2 YYNGEE. CDR3 region: CASSVVGFSGNEQFF. The CDR3 DNA reads as TGTGCCAGCAGCGTAGTAGGCTTTAGCGGGAATGAGCAGTTCTTC.

This clonotype was seen more than once but under ten times. The CDR3 sequence: CSANRESSGYGYTF. CDR3 bases: TGCAGTGCCAATAGAGAGTCGAGTGGCTATGGCTACACCTTC. The chain links TRBV20-1 to TRBJ1-2; D call uncertain. V lost 6 bases to trimming and J lost 4 bases, with 18 bases between them. Looked up from germline, CDR1 is DFQATT and CDR2 is SNEGSKA (reference sequence). This CDR3 comprises 14 residues.

The rearrangement links TRBV3-1 to TRBJ2-2; possible D gene TRBD2, 6 bases. CDR1 is LGHDT, CDR2 YNNKEL, per germline (reference sequence). The V gene lost 0 bases and the J gene lost 6 bases, with 11 bases spanning the gap. The CDR3 is made up of 15 amino acids. The CDR3 sequence: CASSQEWSGAGELFF. The DNA for the CDR3 is TGTGCCAGCAGCCAAGAATGGTCGGGGGCCGGGGAGCTGTTTTTT.

This clonotype has more than one count but fewer than ten. V usage is TRBV4-2 and J usage is TRBJ2-2; the D is unclear. CDR1 is LGHNA, CDR2 YNFKEQ, per germline. The CDR3 consists of 14 residues. The V end was cut by 0 bases, the J end by 14 bases, with 16 bases between. The CDR3 loop reads CASSQDPATAILFF. As DNA, the CDR3 is TGTGCCAGCAGCCAAGATCCGGCCACCGCTATCCTGTTTTTT.

V is TRBV7-9 and J is TRBJ2-7; a possible D gene is TRBD2 (5 bases). Germline V gene data show CDR1 as SEHNR and CDR2 as FQNEAQ (reference sequence). The CDR3 covers 13 residues. V was trimmed by 5 bases and J by 6 bases, leaving 14 bases between them. DNA for the CDR3: TGTGCCAGCAGCCAAACTCTAGCTGCCGAGCAGTACTTC. Translating gives CASSQTLAAEQYF. The complete variable domain, with remaining parts taken from reference TRBV7-9 and TRBJ2-7, reads DTGVSQNPRHKITKRGQNVTFRCDPISEHNRLYWYRQTLGQGPEFLTYFQNEAQLEKSRLLSDRFSAERPKGSFSTLEIQRTEQGDSAMYLCASSQTLAAEQYFGPGTRLTVT.

This rearrangement joins TRBV7-2 to TRBJ2-1, with D tentatively TRBD2 (5 bases). The CDR3 spans 15 residues. In germline, CDR1 is SGHTA, CDR2 FQGNSA. Trimming left V 0 bases short and J 9 bases short, with 15 bases between. The CDR3 region is CASSLAIGGMSEQFF. The CDR3 nucleotides are TGTGCCAGCAGCTTAGCGATTGGAGGTATGAGTGAGCAGTTCTTC.

This clonotype has just a few counts. The rearrangement uses TRBV5-1 and TRBJ2-2; D gene unclear. V lost 2 bases and J lost 6, with 8 bases in between. The V gene's germline CDR1 is SGHRS and CDR2 YFSETQ. CDR3 length: 13 residues. The DNA for the CDR3 is TGCGCCAGCAGCTTCCAATGGGCCGGGGAGCTGTTTTTT. Encoded protein: CASSFQWAGELFF.

The chain uses TRBV28 and TRBJ2-7, with 9 positions matching TRBD1. The germline V gene has CDR1 MDHEN and CDR2 SYDVKM. Unmatched junction bases numbered 11, after V lost 5 bases and J lost 6 bases. This CDR3 has 15 residues. CDR3 in DNA: TGTGCCAGCAGTGAAACAGGGGGCAGTCATCGCGAGCAGTACTTC. This codes for CASSETGGSHREQYF.

V usage is TRBV30 and J usage is TRBJ1-1; D gene uncertain. From germline, CDR1 is GTSNPN and CDR2 SVGIG (reference sequence). Between the trimmed V and J ends, which lost 2 bases and 0 bases, there was a span of 7 bases. The CDR3 consists of 13 residues. CDR3 amino acids: CAWSSGMNTEAFF. The CDR3 DNA reads TGTGCCTGGAGTTCAGGAATGAACACTGAAGCTTTCTTT.

The J gene is TRBJ2-1, the V gene TRBV20-1, with 11 bases that match TRBD2. This CDR3 is built from 15 residues. Per germline, CDR1 DFQATT and CDR2 SNEGSKA (reference sequence). V trimming: 3 bases; J trimming: 9 bases; junction bases outside the gene matches: 10. The CDR3 region is CSARAGTSGSSEQFF. Here the CDR3 DNA reads TGCAGTGCTAGGGCCGGGACTAGCGGATCGAGTGAGCAGTTCTTC.

The rearrangement uses TRBV5-5 and TRBJ2-3; TRBD1 matches 9 bases. This CDR3 has 17 amino acids. The trim removed 4 bases at V and 3 bases at J, leaving 12 bases unmatched. Germline V gene sequence: CDR1 SGHKS, CDR2 YYEKEE (reference sequence). The CDR3 DNA sequence: TGTGCCAGCAGCCCCCTCGTCGGGACAGGGAGAACAGATACGCAGTATTTT. Protein: CASSPLVGTGRTDTQYF.

The J gene is TRBJ2-3, the V gene TRBV5-1; D may correspond to TRBD1 or TRBD2 (5 bases each). Germline V gives CDR1 SGHRS, CDR2 YFSETQ. Trimming removed 3 bases from V and 5 bases from J, with 16 bases in between. The CDR3 covers 15 residues. The CDR3 protein is CASSSTGASEDTQYF. In DNA, the CDR3 is TGCGCCAGCAGCTCAACCGGGGCGTCGGAAGATACGCAGTATTTT.

The chain joins TRBV11-2 to TRBJ2-1; TRBD2 aligns across 9 bases. In germline, CDR1 is SGHAT, CDR2 FQNNGV. V shed 1 base, J shed 4 bases, and the junction held 5 bases outside the gene matches. CDR3 length equals 16 residues. CDR3 bases: TGTGCCAGCAGCTTAGCATCTAGCGGGACGTACAATGAGCAGTTCTTC. Protein sequence: CASSLASSGTYNEQFF.

This chain connects TRBV11-2 to TRBJ1-2, with D unclear. Germline lookup yields CDR1 SGHAT and CDR2 FQNNGV. V dropped 3 bases and J dropped 1 base, with 9 bases sitting between them. The CDR3 runs 14 residues. The CDR3 spells CASSLGSSNYGYTF. The CDR3 DNA reads as TGTGCCAGCAGCTTGGGCTCAAGTAACTATGGCTACACCTTC.

This chain joins TRBV3-1 and TRBJ2-1; D is possibly TRBD1 or TRBD2 (6 bases each). V was clipped by 1 base and J by 5 bases, with 12 bases between them. The CDR3 has 15 amino acids. The germline V gene has CDR1 LGHDT and CDR2 YNNKEL (reference sequence). CDR3 nucleotides: TGTGCCAGCAGCCAAGGGAGGGACACCAACAATGAGCAGTTCTTC. Protein product: CASSQGRDTNNEQFF.

J is TRBJ2-1 and V is TRBV5-1, with D unresolved. This CDR3 comprises 13 residues. The germline gives CDR1 SGHRS, CDR2 YFSETQ. V dropped 0 bases and J dropped 10 bases, with 11 bases sitting between them. The CDR3 loop is CASSLARPREQFF. The CDR3 DNA sequence: TGCGCCAGCAGCTTGGCTAGGCCTCGGGAGCAGTTCTTC.

This sequence joins TRBV12-3 or TRBV12-4 and TRBJ2-7; no firm D call. This CDR3 has 12 amino acids. V gave up 5 bases and J gave up 2 bases, with 7 bases separating them. As DNA, the CDR3 is TGTGCCAGCAGTCTCTGGCCCTACGAGCAGTACTTC. Protein product: CASSLWPYEQYF.

This clonotype was picked up a small number of times. V gene TRBV27 combines with J gene TRBJ2-6; no clear D. There are 14 residues in the CDR3. CDR1 and CDR2 (germline): MNHEY, SMNVEV (reference sequence). V was cut by 5 bases and J by 2 bases, with 7 bases left in between. In nucleotides, the CDR3 is TGTGCCAGCAGTCGGGTACCTGGGGCCAACGTCCTGACTTTC. This translates into CASSRVPGANVLTF.